This paragraph covers one TCR beta chain sequence. A CD45RA+ naive subset and a CD45RA-negative memory subset were split from CD4+ cells. Germline V gene sequence: CDR1 LNHDA, CDR2 SQIVND (reference sequence). The CDR3 length is 17 residues. Germline trimming cut 5 bases from V and 1 base from J; bases unmatched to any gene: 8. This entry belongs to a study of shared clonotypes between healthy human individuals. The wider study: Each donor's CD8 memory used one plate, CD8 naive two, each CD4 subset three.

Several immunoSEQ plates received, in even portions, the genomic DNA of each subset. Produced via immunoSEQ multiplex PCR; TCRdb's table is partial and in-frame only. The sample records some 500,000 clones, 90% to 97% being singletons. The chain links TRBV19 to TRBJ2-1; 10 bases map to TRBD2. The sequencing input was naive CD4+ T cells sorted from blood. Subset reported: CD45RA+ positively selected. The TCR sequence derives from a woman younger than 45 in good health. In DNA, the CDR3 is TGTGCCAGTAGTCTTCGCAGCGGGGGGGCTTCCTACAATGAGCAGTTCTTC. Translated, it gives CASSLRSGGASYNEQFF.